This T cell receptor (beta chain) was sequenced during a study of blood T cell repertoires in COVID-19. Study-level background: PBMCs, B-cell-depleted T cells, or T cells provided the cDNA or gDNA that made up the material.

Data came from immunoSEQ multiplex PCR; TCRdb stores just in-frame clones and leaves some out. The sample yields almost 70,000 clones, roughly 87% seen once. This CDR3 region has 14 residues. Per the germline V gene, CDR1 is SGDLS and CDR2 is YYNGEE. Trimming cost V 3 bases and J 5 bases; bases outside gene matches: 2. Material: peripheral blood. The TCR sequence derives from a woman aged 50 to 60 with active COVID-19. The V call is TRBV9, the J call TRBJ1-5, with 10 bases that match TRBD1. Here the CDR3 DNA reads TGTGCCAGCAGCGCGACAGGGGGCCATCAGCCCCAGCATTTT. Protein: CASSATGGHQPQHF.